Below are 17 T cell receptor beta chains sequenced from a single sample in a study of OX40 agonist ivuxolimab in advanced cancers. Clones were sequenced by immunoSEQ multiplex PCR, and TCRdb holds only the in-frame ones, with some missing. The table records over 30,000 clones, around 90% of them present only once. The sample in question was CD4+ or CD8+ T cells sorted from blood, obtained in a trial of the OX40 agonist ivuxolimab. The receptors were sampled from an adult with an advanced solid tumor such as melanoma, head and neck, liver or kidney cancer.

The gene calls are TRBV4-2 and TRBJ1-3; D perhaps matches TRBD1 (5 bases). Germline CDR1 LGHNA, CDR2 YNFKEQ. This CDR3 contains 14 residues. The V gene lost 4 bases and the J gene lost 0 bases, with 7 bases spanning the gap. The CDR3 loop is CASSRDSSGNTIYF. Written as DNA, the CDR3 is TGTGCCAGCAGCCGAGACAGCTCTGGAAACACCATATATTTT.

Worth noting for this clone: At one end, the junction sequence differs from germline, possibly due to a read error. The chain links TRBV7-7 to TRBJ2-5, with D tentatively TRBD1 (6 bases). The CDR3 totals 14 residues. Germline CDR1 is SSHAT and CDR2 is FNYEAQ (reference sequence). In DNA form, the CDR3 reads TGTGCTAGCAGCTTAGAGGGACAAACAGAGACCCAGTACTTC. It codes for CASSLEGQTETQYF.

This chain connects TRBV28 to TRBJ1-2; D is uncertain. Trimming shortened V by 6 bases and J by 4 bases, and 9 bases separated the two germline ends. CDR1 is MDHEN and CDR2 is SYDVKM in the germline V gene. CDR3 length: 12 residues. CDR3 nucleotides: TGTGCCAGCAGACGGGGAGGCTATGGCTACACCTTC. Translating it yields CASRRGGYGYTF.

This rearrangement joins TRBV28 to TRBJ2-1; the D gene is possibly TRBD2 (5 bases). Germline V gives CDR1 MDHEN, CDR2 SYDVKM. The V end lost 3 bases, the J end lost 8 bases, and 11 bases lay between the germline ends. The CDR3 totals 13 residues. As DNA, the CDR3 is TGTGCCAGCAGTTTTACTAGGAGCCATGAGCAGTTCTTC. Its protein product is CASSFTRSHEQFF.

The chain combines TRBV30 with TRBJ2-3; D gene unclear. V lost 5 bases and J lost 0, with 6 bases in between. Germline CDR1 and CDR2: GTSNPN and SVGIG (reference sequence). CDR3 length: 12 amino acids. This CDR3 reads CAWGPSTDTQYF. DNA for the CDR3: TGTGCCTGGGGTCCGAGCACAGATACGCAGTATTTT. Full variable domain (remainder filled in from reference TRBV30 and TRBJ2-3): SQTIHQWPATLVQPVGSPLSLECTVEGTSNPNLYWYRQAAGRGLQLLFYSVGIGQISSEVPQNLSASRPQDRQFILSSKKLLLSDSGFYLCAWGPSTDTQYFGPGTRLTVL.

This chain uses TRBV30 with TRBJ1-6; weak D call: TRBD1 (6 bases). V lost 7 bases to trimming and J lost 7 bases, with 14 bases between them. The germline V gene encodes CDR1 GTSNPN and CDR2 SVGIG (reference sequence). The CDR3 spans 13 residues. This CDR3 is CALGLGANSPLHF. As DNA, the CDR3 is TGTGCCTTGGGCCTGGGGGCAAATTCACCCCTCCACTTT. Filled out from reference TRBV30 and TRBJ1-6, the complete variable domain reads SQTIHQWPATLVQPVGSPLSLECTVEGTSNPNLYWYRQAAGRGLQLLFYSVGIGQISSEVPQNLSASRPQDRQFILSSKKLLLSDSGFYLCALGLGANSPLHFGNGTRLTVT.

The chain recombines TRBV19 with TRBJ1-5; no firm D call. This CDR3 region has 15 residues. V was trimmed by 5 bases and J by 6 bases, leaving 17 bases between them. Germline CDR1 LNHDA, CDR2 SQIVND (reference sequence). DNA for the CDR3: TGTGCCAGTAGTTCGGGTCTCGCGAGCGGTCAGCCCCAGCATTTT. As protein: CASSSGLASGQPQHF.

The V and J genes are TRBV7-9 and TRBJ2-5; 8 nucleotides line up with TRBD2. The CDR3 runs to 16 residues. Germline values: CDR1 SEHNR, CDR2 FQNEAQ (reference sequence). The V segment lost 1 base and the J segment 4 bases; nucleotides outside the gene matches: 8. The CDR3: CASSLGLAGMRETQYF. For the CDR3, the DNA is TGTGCCAGCAGCTTAGGCCTAGCGGGTATGAGAGAGACCCAGTACTTC.

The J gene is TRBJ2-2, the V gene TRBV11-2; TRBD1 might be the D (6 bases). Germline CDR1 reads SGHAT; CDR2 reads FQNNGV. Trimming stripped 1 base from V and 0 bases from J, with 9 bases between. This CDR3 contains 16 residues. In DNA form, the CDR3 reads TGTGCCAGCAGCTTAGCAGGGGCTTCGAACACCGGGGAGCTGTTTTTT. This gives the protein CASSLAGASNTGELFF.

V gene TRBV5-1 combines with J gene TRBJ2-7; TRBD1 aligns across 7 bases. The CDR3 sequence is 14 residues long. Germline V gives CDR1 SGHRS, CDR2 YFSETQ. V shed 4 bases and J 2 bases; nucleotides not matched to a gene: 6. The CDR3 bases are TGCGCCAGCAGCAAGGGACAGACAACCTACGAGCAGTACTTC. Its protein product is CASSKGQTTYEQYF.

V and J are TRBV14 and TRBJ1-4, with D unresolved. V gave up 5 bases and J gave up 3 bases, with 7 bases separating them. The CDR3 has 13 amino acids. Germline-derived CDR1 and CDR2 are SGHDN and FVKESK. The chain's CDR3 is CASSENANEKLFF. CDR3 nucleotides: TGTGCCAGCAGCGAGAATGCTAATGAAAAACTGTTTTTT. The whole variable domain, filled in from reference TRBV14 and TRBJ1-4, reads EAGVTQFPSHSVIEKGQTVTLRCDPISGHDNLYWYRRVMGKEIKFLLHFVKESKQDESGMPNNRFLAERTGGTYSTLKVQPAELEDSGVYFCASSENANEKLFFGSGTQLSVL.

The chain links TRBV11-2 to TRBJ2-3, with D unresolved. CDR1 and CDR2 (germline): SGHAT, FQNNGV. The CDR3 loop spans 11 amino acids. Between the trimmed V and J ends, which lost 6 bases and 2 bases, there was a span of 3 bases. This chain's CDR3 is CASRHTDTQYF. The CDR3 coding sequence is TGTGCCAGCAGGCACACAGATACGCAGTATTTT.

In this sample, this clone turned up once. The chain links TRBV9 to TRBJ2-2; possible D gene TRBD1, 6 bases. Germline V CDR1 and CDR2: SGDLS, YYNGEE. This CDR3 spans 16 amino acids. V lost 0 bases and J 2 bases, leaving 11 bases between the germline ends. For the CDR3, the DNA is TGTGCCAGCAGCGTAGATGGGACACCTAACACCGGGGAGCTGTTTTTT. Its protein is CASSVDGTPNTGELFF.

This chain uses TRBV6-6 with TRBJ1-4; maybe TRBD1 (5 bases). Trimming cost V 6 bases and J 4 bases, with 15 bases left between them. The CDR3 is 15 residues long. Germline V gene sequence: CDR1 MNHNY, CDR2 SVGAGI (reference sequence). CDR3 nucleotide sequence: TGTGCCAGCAGCCCTCGAACGGACAATAATGAAAAACTGTTTTTT. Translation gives CASSPRTDNNEKLFF.

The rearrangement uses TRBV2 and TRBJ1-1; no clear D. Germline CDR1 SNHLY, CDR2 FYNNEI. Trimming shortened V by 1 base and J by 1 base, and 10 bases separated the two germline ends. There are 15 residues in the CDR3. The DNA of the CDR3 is TGTGCCAGCAGTGAAGAGCTGGCAGGGAACACTGAAGCTTTCTTT. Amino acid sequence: CASSEELAGNTEAFF.

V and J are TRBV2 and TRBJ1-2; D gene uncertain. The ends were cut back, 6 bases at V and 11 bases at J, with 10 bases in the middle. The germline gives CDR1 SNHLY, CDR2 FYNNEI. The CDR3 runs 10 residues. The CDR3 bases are TGTGCCAGCAGCTATACCGGTTACACCTTC. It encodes CASSYTGYTF.

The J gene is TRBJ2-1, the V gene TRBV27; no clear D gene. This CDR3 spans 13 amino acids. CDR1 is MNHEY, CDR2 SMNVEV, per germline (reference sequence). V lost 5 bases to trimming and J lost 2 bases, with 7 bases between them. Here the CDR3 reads CASSRTAYNEQFF. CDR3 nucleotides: TGTGCCAGCAGTCGGACGGCCTACAATGAGCAGTTCTTC.